This TCR beta chain was found in a study of T cell responses to AZD1222 COVID-19 vaccine. V lost 3 bases to trimming and J lost 6 bases; unmatched junction nucleotides: 7. The CDR3 runs 15 residues. Per the germline V gene, CDR1 is SGDLS and CDR2 is YYNGEE. Sequenced by immunoSEQ multiplex PCR; TCRdb stores in-frame clones only, minus some. The sample lists approximately 300,000 clones, approximately 94% seen once, with roughly 0.51% in the top ten. Sample: peripheral blood, taken 28 days after the second AZD1222 dose. The TCR originated in an adult who received the AZD1222 COVID-19 vaccine. The chain employs TRBV9 and TRBJ1-4; 8 nucleotides align to TRBD1. CDR3 nucleotide sequence: TGTGCCAGCAGCGCCCGACAGGGGCGATATGAAAAACTGTTTTTT. As protein: CASSARQGRYEKLFF.